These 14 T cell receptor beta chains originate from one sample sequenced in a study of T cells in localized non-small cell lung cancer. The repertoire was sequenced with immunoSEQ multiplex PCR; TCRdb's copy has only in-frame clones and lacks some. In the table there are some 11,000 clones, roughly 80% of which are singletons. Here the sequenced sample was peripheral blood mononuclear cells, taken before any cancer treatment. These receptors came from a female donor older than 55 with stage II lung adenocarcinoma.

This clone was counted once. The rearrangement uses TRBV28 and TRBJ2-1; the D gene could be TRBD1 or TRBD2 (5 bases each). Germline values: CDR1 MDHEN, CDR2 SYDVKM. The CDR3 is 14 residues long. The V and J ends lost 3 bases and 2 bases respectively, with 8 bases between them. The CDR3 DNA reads TGTGCCAGCAGTTTCCGGGACGCCTACAATGAGCAGTTCTTC. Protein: CASSFRDAYNEQFF.

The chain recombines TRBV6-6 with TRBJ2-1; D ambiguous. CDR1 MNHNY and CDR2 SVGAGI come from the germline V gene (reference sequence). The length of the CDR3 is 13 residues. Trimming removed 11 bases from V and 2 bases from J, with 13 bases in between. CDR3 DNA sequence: TGTGCCCCGTTTTGGATCGCCTACAATGAGCAGTTCTTC. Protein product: CAPFWIAYNEQFF.

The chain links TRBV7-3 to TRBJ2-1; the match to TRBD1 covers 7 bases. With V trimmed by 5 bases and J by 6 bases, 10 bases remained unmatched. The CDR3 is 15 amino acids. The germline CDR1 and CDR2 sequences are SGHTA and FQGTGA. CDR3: CASSPPGTEINEQFF. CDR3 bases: TGTGCCAGCAGCCCGCCCGGGACAGAGATCAATGAGCAGTTCTTC.

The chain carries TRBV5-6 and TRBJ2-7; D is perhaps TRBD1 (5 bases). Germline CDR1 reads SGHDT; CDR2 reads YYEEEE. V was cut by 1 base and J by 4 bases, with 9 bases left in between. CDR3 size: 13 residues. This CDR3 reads CASSLPGWYEQYF. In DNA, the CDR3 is TGTGCCAGCAGCTTGCCAGGGTGGTACGAGCAGTACTTC.

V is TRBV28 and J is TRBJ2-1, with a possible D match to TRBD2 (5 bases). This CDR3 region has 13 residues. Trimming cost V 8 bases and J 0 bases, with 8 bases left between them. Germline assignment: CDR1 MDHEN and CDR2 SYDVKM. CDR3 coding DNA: TGTGCCAGCGGGGAGAGCTCCTACAATGAGCAGTTCTTC. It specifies CASGESSYNEQFF.

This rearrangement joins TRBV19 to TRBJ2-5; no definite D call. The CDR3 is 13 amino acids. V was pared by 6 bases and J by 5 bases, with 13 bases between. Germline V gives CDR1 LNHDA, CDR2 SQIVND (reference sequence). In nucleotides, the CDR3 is TGTGCCAGTAGGCCCCCCATATCGGAGACCCAGTACTTC. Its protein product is CASRPPISETQYF.

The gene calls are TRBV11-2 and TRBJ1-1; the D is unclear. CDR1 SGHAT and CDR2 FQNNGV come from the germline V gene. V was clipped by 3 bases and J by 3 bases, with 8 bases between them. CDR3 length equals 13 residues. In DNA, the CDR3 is TGTGCCAGCAGCTTGACGGTTTACACTGAAGCTTTCTTT. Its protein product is CASSLTVYTEAFF. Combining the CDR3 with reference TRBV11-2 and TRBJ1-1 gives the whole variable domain EAGVAQSPRYKIIEKRQSVAFWCNPISGHATLYWYQQILGQGPKLLIQFQNNGVVDDSQLPKDRFSAERLKGVDSTLKIQPAKLEDSAVYLCASSLTVYTEAFFGQGTRLTVV.

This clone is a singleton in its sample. The CDR3 bases are TGCGCCAGCAGCTTGCCCGAGTACGAGCAGTACTTC. As protein: CASSLPEYEQYF. The chain has TRBV5-1 and TRBJ2-7; D not certain. V lost 1 base to trimming and J lost 4 bases, with 6 bases between them. This CDR3 contains 12 residues. Germline V gives CDR1 SGHRS, CDR2 YFSETQ.

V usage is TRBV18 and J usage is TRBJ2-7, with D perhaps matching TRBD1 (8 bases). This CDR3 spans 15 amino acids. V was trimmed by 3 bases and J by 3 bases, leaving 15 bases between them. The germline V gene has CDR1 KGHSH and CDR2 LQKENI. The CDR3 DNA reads TGTGCCAGCTCACCGGCGACAGGGGACTACTACGAGCAGTACTTC. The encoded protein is CASSPATGDYYEQYF.

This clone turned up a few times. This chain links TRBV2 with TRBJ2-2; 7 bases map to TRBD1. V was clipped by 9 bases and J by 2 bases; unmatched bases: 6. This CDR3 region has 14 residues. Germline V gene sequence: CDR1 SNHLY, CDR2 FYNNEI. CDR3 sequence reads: CASRDSLNTGELFF. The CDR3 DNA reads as TGTGCCAGTCGGGACAGCCTTAACACCGGGGAGCTGTTTTTT.

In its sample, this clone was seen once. Here the CDR3 reads CASSLEAGPRQHF. The CDR3 DNA is TGTGCCAGCAGCTTGGAAGCGGGTCCACGCCAGCATTTT. This chain uses TRBV5-6 with TRBJ1-5, with no clear D. Per the germline V gene, CDR1 is SGHDT and CDR2 is YYEEEE. V dropped 0 bases and J dropped 12 bases, with 13 bases sitting between them. The CDR3 runs to 13 residues.

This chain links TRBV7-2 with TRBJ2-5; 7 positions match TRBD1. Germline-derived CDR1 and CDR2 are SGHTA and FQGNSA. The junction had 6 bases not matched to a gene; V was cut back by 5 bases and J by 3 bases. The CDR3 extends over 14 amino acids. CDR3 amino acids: CASSVNRGKETQYF. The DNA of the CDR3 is TGTGCCAGCAGCGTAAACAGGGGTAAAGAGACCCAGTACTTC.

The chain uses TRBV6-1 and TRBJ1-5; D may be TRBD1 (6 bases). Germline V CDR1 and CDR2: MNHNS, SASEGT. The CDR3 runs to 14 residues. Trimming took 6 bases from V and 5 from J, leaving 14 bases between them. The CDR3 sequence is CASSHTGMDQPQHF. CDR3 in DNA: TGTGCCAGCAGCCACACAGGGATGGATCAGCCCCAGCATTTT.

The CDR3 is CASSLMPPGQGEEETQYF. Written as DNA, the CDR3 is TGTGCCAGCAGCTTAATGCCCCCAGGACAGGGTGAAGAAGAGACCCAGTACTTC. The chain uses TRBV7-3 and TRBJ2-5, with TRBD1 identical over 8 bases. Looked up from germline, CDR1 is SGHTA and CDR2 is FQGTGA. V shed 1 base and J 3 bases; nucleotides not matched to a gene: 13. This CDR3 has 18 amino acids.